This T cell receptor beta chain was captured in a study of cytomegalovirus exposure and HLA in healthy donors. Study conclusions and caveats: According to a later analysis, most TCR beta chains associated with CMV appeared HLA-restricted.

V lost 7 bases, J lost 1 base, and 7 bases stayed unmatched. The CDR3 is made up of 16 amino acids. Germline-derived CDR1 and CDR2 are SEHNR and FQNEAQ (reference sequence). Details on this clone: The target antigen is unknown.

Researchers ran the PCR with 60 Vbeta and 13 Jbeta primers. Only in-frame clones appear in the TCRdb table, and some are missing; sequencing was by immunoSEQ multiplex PCR. The sample lists approximately 97,000 clones; roughly four fifths were seen once. The clonotype was recovered from a man in his forties or fifties in good health and CMV-seropositive. This chain links TRBV7-9 with TRBJ2-5; the match to TRBD1 covers 12 bases. The sequenced material came from PBMCs. The CDR3 loop reads CASTGTGGTVQETQYF. In nucleotides, the CDR3 is TGTGCCAGCACCGGGACAGGGGGCACTGTCCAAGAGACCCAGTACTTC. Together with reference TRBV7-9 and TRBJ2-5, the CDR3 gives the full variable domain: DTGVSQNPRHKITKRGQNVTFRCDPISEHNRLYWYRQTLGQGPEFLTYFQNEAQLEKSRLLSDRFSAERPKGSFSTLEIQRTEQGDSAMYLCASTGTGGTVQETQYFGPGTRLLVL.